The next 9 T cell receptor beta chains were all read from a single sample in a study of glioma-infiltrating T cells after dendritic cell vaccination. The data were produced by immunoSEQ multiplex PCR, yet TCRdb's version contains in-frame clones alone and is incomplete. The sample includes under 100,000 clones, about 90% of them seen just once. The sequences come from blood, collected before dendritic cell vaccination. These receptors came from a human donor with glioblastoma.

The rearrangement links TRBV19 to TRBJ2-7; TRBD2 agrees at 10 bases. The CDR3 is made up of 16 amino acids. V lost 5 bases, J lost 1 base, and 8 bases stayed unmatched. Germline CDR1 is LNHDA and CDR2 is SQIVND (reference sequence). The CDR3 protein is CASSPRGLADSYEQYF. The DNA of the CDR3 is TGTGCCAGTAGTCCGAGAGGACTAGCGGATTCCTACGAGCAGTACTTC.

In this sample, this clone turned up once. V and J are TRBV10-1 and TRBJ2-2, with 7 bases that match TRBD2. V shed 7 bases, J shed 5 bases, and the junction held 1 base outside the gene matches. The germline gives CDR1 WNHNN, CDR2 SYGVQD (reference sequence). This CDR3 has 12 residues. This CDR3 is CASKAGTGELFF. The CDR3 bases are TGCGCCAGCAAAGCGGGAACCGGGGAGCTGTTTTTT.

V and J are TRBV6-5 and TRBJ2-5; D is possibly TRBD2 (5 bases). Trimming removed 6 bases from V and 4 bases from J, with 18 bases in between. Germline CDR1 and CDR2: MNHEY and SVGAGI. CDR3 length equals 15 residues. CDR3 nucleotide sequence: TGTGCCAGCAGCCACCCCGGGTCCAGCGGAGAGACCCAGTACTTC. It yields the protein CASSHPGSSGETQYF.

The V call is TRBV30, the J call TRBJ1-3, with 8 positions matching TRBD1. This CDR3 has 15 residues. Germline assignment: CDR1 GTSNPN and CDR2 SVGIG (reference sequence). The V and J ends lost 2 bases and 4 bases, in that order; junction bases with no gene match: 7. The CDR3 reads CAWSPTGGLGNTIYF. The CDR3 DNA reads as TGTGCCTGGAGTCCTACAGGGGGATTAGGAAACACCATATATTTT.

This clone appeared a single time. The V and J genes are TRBV4-1 and TRBJ1-5; 9 positions match TRBD1. In germline, CDR1 is MGHRA, CDR2 YSYEKL. The CDR3 runs 19 residues. V was pared by 0 bases and J by 1 base, with 10 bases of the junction left unmatched. The DNA of the CDR3 is TGCGCCAGCAGCCAAGATCCCCTGGGGACAGGGTTAAGCAATCAGCCCCAGCATTTT. Residues: CASSQDPLGTGLSNQPQHF.

The rearrangement uses TRBV2 and TRBJ2-7; D might be TRBD1 (6 bases). This CDR3 has 14 amino acids. Trimming stripped 6 bases from V and 0 bases from J, with 12 bases between. Per the germline V gene, CDR1 is SNHLY and CDR2 is FYNNEI. CDR3 nucleotides: TGTGCCAGCAGCCGGACAGAAGGCTCCTACGAGCAGTACTTC. This codes for CASSRTEGSYEQYF.

V and J are TRBV4-1 and TRBJ2-1; 8 positions match TRBD1. The CDR3 covers 17 residues. V shed 2 bases and J 3 bases; nucleotides not matched to a gene: 9. From germline, CDR1 is MGHRA and CDR2 YSYEKL. CDR3 region: CASSQLTGTGLYNEQFF. DNA for the CDR3: TGCGCCAGCAGCCAACTAACCGGGACAGGACTCTACAATGAGCAGTTCTTC.

The chain carries TRBV11-2 and TRBJ2-1; 7 nucleotides align to TRBD2. This CDR3 spans 12 amino acids. The ends lost 5 bases at V and 9 bases at J; junction bases unmatched: 4. Germline assignment: CDR1 SGHAT and CDR2 FQNNGV. DNA for the CDR3: TGTGCCAGCAGCCTCCAGCGGGGTGAGCAGTTCTTC. Protein: CASSLQRGEQFF.

The chain has TRBV5-1 and TRBJ1-1, with D perhaps matching TRBD1 (6 bases). The CDR3 is made up of 14 amino acids. V lost 3 bases and J lost 0, with 9 bases in between. Germline CDR1 reads SGHRS; CDR2 reads YFSETQ. The CDR3 nucleotides read TGCGCCAGCAGCTCGGACAGACTGAACACTGAAGCTTTCTTT. Its protein product is CASSSDRLNTEAFF.